This note documents a single T cell receptor (beta chain) sequence. Its antigen is as yet unknown. Germline is not matched at one junction end, which may reflect a read error. The time point: pre-sensitization, week 0. Sample treatment: therapeutic diphenylcyclopropenone sensitization with weekly scalp DPC. The authors' total RNA extraction used unfractionated whole blood. CDR1 is SGHAT and CDR2 is FQNNGV in the germline V gene. The CDR3 length is 15 residues. The data were taken from a study of human T cells and chemical hapten exposure. Overall study results and limits: Alopecia affected the donors, so their immune response may differ from healthy people's.

TCRdb re-called the RACE reads through MiXCR, storing one row per CDR3 protein. The sample includes 250,000 to 300,000 distinct CDR3 sequences, around 7.7% of them seen just once. The starting material was whole blood, obtained in connection with sensitization to the hapten diphenylcyclopropenone (DPC). The chain links TRBV11-2 to TRBJ1-1; the D gene is possibly TRBD1 (6 bases). The sequence derives from a young man with alopecia areata. Some clones in this sample may be carry-over from other donors' samples. The CDR3 here is CASSLVGGANTEASF. The CDR3 coding sequence is TGTGCCAGCAGCTTAGTAGGGGGAGCGAATACTGAAGCTTCCTTT.